The next 15 T cell receptor beta chains were all read from a single sample in a study of T cell repertoires in cytomegalovirus infection. One entry per CDR3 protein results from TCRdb running MiXCR on the reads. The table shows roughly 920,000 distinct CDR3 sequences, with under 40% occurring only once. The antigens these receptors bind are not known. Sequencing used cultured CD8+ T cells from PBMCs, obtained from culture after CMV antigen stimulation. Source of these receptors: a human donor in good health (CMV status not recorded). Some clones in this sample may be carry-over from other donors' samples.

On this clonotype itself: The junction and the germline gene differ at one end; a read error may be behind it. The chain has TRBV7-9 and TRBJ2-3; 8 bases line up with TRBD2. Germline V CDR1 and CDR2: SEHNR, FQNEAQ (reference sequence). There are 15 residues in the CDR3. The CDR3 DNA reads TGTGCCAGCAGGTTAGGCGGGGGGCGCACAGATACGCAGTATTTT. Amino acids: CASRLGGGRTDTQYF. The whole variable domain, remainder taken from reference TRBV7-9 and TRBJ2-3, is DTGVSQNPRHKITKRGQNVTFRCDPISEHNRLYWYRQTLGQGPEFLTYFQNEAQLEKSRLLSDRFSAERPKGSFSTLEIQRTEQGDSAMYLCASRLGGGRTDTQYFGPGTRLTVL.

This clonotype was seen repeatedly, ten times or more. The rearrangement uses TRBV7-2 and TRBJ2-5; D is tentatively TRBD1 or TRBD2 (5 bases each). The ends were cut back, 0 bases at V and 5 bases at J, with 10 bases in the middle. This CDR3 has 14 amino acids. CDR1 is SGHTA and CDR2 is FQGNSA in the germline V gene. The DNA for the CDR3 is TGTGCCAGCAGCTTAGCGAGGGGCCTTGAGACCCAGTACTTC. It yields the protein CASSLARGLETQYF.

This clonotype was recorded many times. The chain is built from TRBV7-8 and TRBJ2-2; no clear D gene. Trimming pared 4 bases from V and 1 base from J, leaving 4 bases between. Germline CDR1 reads SGHVS; CDR2 reads FQNEAQ. The CDR3 has 13 residues. In DNA, the CDR3 is TGTGCCAGCAGCTGGGAGAACACCGGGGAGCTGTTTTTT. Translation gives CASSWENTGELFF.

This clonotype was observed many times. This rearrangement joins TRBV19 to TRBJ1-1; D ambiguous. V was pared by 1 base and J by 1 base, with 4 bases between. The CDR3 spans 13 residues. Germline lookup yields CDR1 LNHDA and CDR2 SQIVND (reference sequence). In DNA, the CDR3 is TGTGCCAGTAGTATAGGTGCGAACACTGAAGCTTTCTTT. Translating gives CASSIGANTEAFF.

J is TRBJ1-5 and V is TRBV5-6; D call uncertain. This CDR3 has 13 amino acids. The ends were cut back, 0 bases at V and 6 bases at J, with 7 bases in the middle. Germline loops: CDR1 SGHDT, CDR2 YYEEEE. Written as DNA, the CDR3 is TGTGCCAGCAGCTTGGGGAAAAGTCAGCCCCAGCATTTT. This gives the protein CASSLGKSQPQHF.

About this clonotype: A much more abundant neighbour one base away suggests this may be a read error. The chain is built from TRBV7-8 and TRBJ2-3; D is unresolved. Germline values: CDR1 SGHVS, CDR2 FQNEAQ. This CDR3 region has 13 residues. The DNA for the CDR3 is TGTACCAGCACTCCGTCGCCCGGGGATACGCAGTATTTT. Protein: CTSTPSPGDTQYF.

On this clonotype: Compared with germline, one end of the junction differs, possibly owing to a read error. The CDR3 here is CASSGGPLAGGPNNERFF. CDR3 sequence (DNA): TGTGCCAGCTCCGGGGGACCACTAGCGGGGGGTCCAAACAATGAGCGGTTCTTC. V is TRBV7-9 and J is TRBJ2-1; 12 bases match TRBD2. There are 18 residues in the CDR3. The germline V gene encodes CDR1 SEHNR and CDR2 FQNEAQ (reference sequence).

CDR3 DNA sequence: TGTGCCAGCAGTGGATTTCTCGGGACAGGGATAAACATTCAGTACTTC. It specifies CASSGFLGTGINIQYF. The chain links TRBV2 to TRBJ2-4; 9 bases match TRBD1. CDR1 and CDR2 from the germline V gene are SNHLY and FYNNEI. With 4 bases clipped from V and 6 bases from J, the junction kept 10 bases outside the gene matches. The CDR3 covers 16 residues.

This clonotype was seen only a few times. This chain connects TRBV7-4 to TRBJ2-7; 9 bases map to TRBD1. This CDR3 region has 13 residues. V trimming: 7 bases; J trimming: 7 bases; junction bases outside the gene matches: 8. Germline assignment: CDR1 SGHVT and CDR2 SQSDAQ. In DNA form, the CDR3 reads TGTGCCAGCACTGGACAGGGGCATTTGGAGCAGTACGTC. Translation gives CASTGQGHLEQYV.

In its sample, this clonotype was seen many times. The V call is TRBV7-6, the J call TRBJ2-5, with D maybe TRBD1 (5 bases). This CDR3 spans 15 amino acids. Deletions cut 8 bases from V and 5 bases from J, with 21 bases between. Germline assignment: CDR1 SGHVS and CDR2 FNYEAQ. The CDR3 DNA reads as TGTGCCAGCGTAGTTAGGACAATTGACCGGGAGACCCAGTACTTC. It is translated as CASVVRTIDRETQYF.

The chain has TRBV7-3 and TRBJ1-2, with D hard to call. Trimming cost V 5 bases and J 0 bases, with 13 bases left between them. The germline gives CDR1 SGHTA, CDR2 FQGTGA. This CDR3 has 15 amino acids. The CDR3 DNA reads as TGTGCCAGCAGCCCCACAGCCGCGTCTAACTATGGCTACACCTTC. This gives the protein CASSPTAASNYGYTF.

This chain joins TRBV5-1 and TRBJ2-2, with 10 nucleotides matching TRBD2. Germline V gene sequence: CDR1 SGHRS, CDR2 YFSETQ. Trimming took 4 bases from V and 3 from J; bases not matched to a gene: 15. This CDR3 is 19 amino acids long. In DNA, the CDR3 is TGCGCCAGCAGCCTGGAACTAGCGGGGTTCCGGCCCGACACCGGGGAGCTGTTTTTT. It yields the protein CASSLELAGFRPDTGELFF.

This clonotype was seen only a few times. V usage is TRBV6-2 or TRBV6-3 and J usage is TRBJ2-7, with D possibly called TRBD1 or TRBD2 (5 bases each). From germline, CDR1 is MNHEY and CDR2 SVGEGT. This CDR3 has 15 residues. The V end was cut by 2 bases, the J end by 2 bases, with 13 bases between. The CDR3 DNA reads TGTGCCAGCAGTTACGTCGGGACCCCTACCTACGAGCAGTACTTC. Translating it yields CASSYVGTPTYEQYF.

The gene calls are TRBV7-8 and TRBJ2-2; 7 bases fit TRBD2. V gave up 5 bases and J gave up 7 bases; unmatched junction bases: 10. Germline CDR1 is SGHVS and CDR2 is FQNEAQ. The CDR3 has 15 residues. CDR3 nucleotide sequence: TGTGCCAGCAGCCCTAAACTAGCGACGATCGGGGAGCTGTTTTTT. This translates into CASSPKLATIGELFF.

There are a few counts of this clonotype. This sequence joins TRBV4-1 and TRBJ2-2, with 7 bases lining up with TRBD2. There are 17 residues in the CDR3. Germline loops: CDR1 MGHRA, CDR2 YSYEKL. Unmatched junction bases numbered 12, after V lost 6 bases and J lost 2 bases. The CDR3: CASRPRGVSLNTGELFF. The CDR3 DNA reads as TGCGCCAGCAGACCTCGGGGGGTGTCCCTAAACACCGGGGAGCTGTTTTTT.